This T cell receptor (beta chain) was found in a study of T cell responses to AZD1222 COVID-19 vaccine. Trimming took 4 bases from V and 7 from J, leaving 16 bases between them. The CDR3 contains 15 residues. The germline CDR1 and CDR2 sequences are LGHDT and YNNKEL (reference sequence). The method was immunoSEQ multiplex PCR; TCRdb's version includes in-frame clones alone and lacks a portion of them. The table has approximately 89,000 clones, 70% to 90% seen once; the top ten hold 2.8%. The sample consisted of peripheral blood, taken on day 0 of AZD1222 vaccination. The sequence was obtained from an adult in good health. The chain is built from TRBV3-1 (or the pseudogene TRBV3-2) and TRBJ1-4; possible D gene TRBD1, 5 bases. CDR3 in DNA: TGTGCCAGCAGCCTGGTGGGGGGAAGGATTGAAAAACTGTTTTTT. It is translated as CASSLVGGRIEKLFF.